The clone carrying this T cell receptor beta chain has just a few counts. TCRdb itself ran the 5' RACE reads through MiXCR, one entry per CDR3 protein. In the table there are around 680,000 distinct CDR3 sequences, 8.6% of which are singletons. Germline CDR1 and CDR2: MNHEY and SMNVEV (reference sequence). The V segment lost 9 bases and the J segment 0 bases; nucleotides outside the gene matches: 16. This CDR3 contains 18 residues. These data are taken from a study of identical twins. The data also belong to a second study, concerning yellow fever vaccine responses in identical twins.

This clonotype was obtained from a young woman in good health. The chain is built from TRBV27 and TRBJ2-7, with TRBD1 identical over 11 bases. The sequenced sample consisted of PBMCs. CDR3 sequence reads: CASKIGTGGTQTSYEQYF. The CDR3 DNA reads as TGTGCCAGTAAAATCGGGACAGGGGGTACCCAAACCTCCTACGAGCAGTACTTC.